This is a list of T cell receptor beta chains from one sample in a study of T cell responses to AZD1222 COVID-19 vaccine. Clones were read by immunoSEQ multiplex PCR, and TCRdb kept only the in-frame ones, dropping some. The sample has 80,000 to 100,000 clones, roughly nine tenths seen once. Sample: peripheral blood, taken 28 days after the second AZD1222 dose. The receptors shown here come from an adult who received the AZD1222 COVID-19 vaccine. CDR3s include the opening cysteine and the closing phenylalanine or tryptophan. A D gene is named only where the DNA matches it firmly. Clone sizes are given selectively: once, few, many, or a class where the clone is expanded.

V	size	J	D	CDR3	DNA
TRBV18	.	TRBJ1-5	.	CASSLGGEGAQHF	TGTGCCAGCTCACTGGGCGGGGAAGGGGCCCAGCATTTT
TRBV7-8	.	TRBJ1-6	.	CASSLSGGYPWRSPLHF	TGTGCCAGCAGCTTATCGGGGGGGTATCCGTGGCGATCACCCCTCCACTTT
TRBV11-3	once	TRBJ1-1	.	CASSLSGGLEAFF	TGTGCCAGCAGCTTAAGCGGGGGCCTTGAAGCTTTCTTT
TRBV18	.	TRBJ2-1	.	CASSTGSYNEQFF	TGTGCCAGCTCAACTGGCTCCTACAATGAGCAGTTCTTC
TRBV29-1	.	TRBJ2-7	.	CSVEVGGGDEQYF	TGCAGCGTTGAAGTGGGGGGTGGGGACGAGCAGTACTTC
TRBV20-1	.	TRBJ2-7	TRBD2	CSASLISGRISNEQYF	TGCAGTGCTAGTCTGATTAGCGGGAGGATCAGCAACGAGCAGTACTTC
TRBV6-5	.	TRBJ2-3	.	CASSYKTGTDTQYF	TGTGCCAGCAGTTACAAGACGGGCACAGATACGCAGTATTTT
TRBV18	.	TRBJ2-3	TRBD2	CASSPPGGRPSTDTQYF	TGTGCCAGCTCACCACCGGGGGGGAGACCTAGCACAGATACGCAGTATTTT
TRBV7-2	.	TRBJ2-1	TRBD1	CASNPDREWNEQFF	TGTGCCAGCAATCCCGACAGGGAATGGAATGAGCAGTTCTTC
TRBV11-1	.	TRBJ2-1	.	CASSLVGGDEQFF	TGTGCCAGCAGCTTAGTGGGGGGTGATGAGCAGTTCTTC
TRBV3-1/TRBV3-2	few	TRBJ1-1	.	CASSQADQNTEAFF	TGTGCCAGCAGCCAAGCCGACCAGAACACTGAAGCTTTCTTT
TRBV7-3	.	TRBJ1-2	TRBD1	CASSLAPLGTGGGYTF	TGTGCCAGCAGCTTAGCCCCCCTCGGAACAGGGGGTGGCTACACCTTC
TRBV6-2/TRBV6-3	.	TRBJ2-3	.	CASSPALQGSLADTQYF	TGTGCCAGCAGTCCAGCCCTACAGGGTTCATTGGCAGATACGCAGTATTTT
TRBV19	.	TRBJ1-1	.	CASSIQGINTEAFF	TGTGCCAGTAGTATTCAGGGGATCAACACTGAAGCTTTCTTT